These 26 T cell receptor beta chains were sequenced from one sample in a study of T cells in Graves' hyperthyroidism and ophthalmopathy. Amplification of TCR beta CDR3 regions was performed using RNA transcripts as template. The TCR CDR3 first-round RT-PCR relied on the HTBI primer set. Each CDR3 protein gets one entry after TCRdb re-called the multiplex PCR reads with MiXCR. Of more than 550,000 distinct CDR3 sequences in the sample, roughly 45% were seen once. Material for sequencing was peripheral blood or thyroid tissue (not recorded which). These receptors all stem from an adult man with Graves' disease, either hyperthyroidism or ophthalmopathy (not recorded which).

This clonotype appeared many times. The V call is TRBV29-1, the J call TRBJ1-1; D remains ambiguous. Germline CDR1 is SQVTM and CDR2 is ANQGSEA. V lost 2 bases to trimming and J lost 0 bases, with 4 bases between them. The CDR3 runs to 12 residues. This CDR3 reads CSVESMNTEAFF. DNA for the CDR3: TGCAGCGTTGAATCTATGAACACTGAAGCTTTCTTT.

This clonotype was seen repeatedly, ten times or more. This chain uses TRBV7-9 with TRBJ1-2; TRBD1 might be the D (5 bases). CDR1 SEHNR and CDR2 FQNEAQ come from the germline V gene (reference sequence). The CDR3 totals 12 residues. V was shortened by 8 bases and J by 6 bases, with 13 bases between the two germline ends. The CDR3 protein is CASSRGIDGYTF. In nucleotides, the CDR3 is TGTGCCAGCTCCCGGGGGATTGATGGCTACACCTTC.

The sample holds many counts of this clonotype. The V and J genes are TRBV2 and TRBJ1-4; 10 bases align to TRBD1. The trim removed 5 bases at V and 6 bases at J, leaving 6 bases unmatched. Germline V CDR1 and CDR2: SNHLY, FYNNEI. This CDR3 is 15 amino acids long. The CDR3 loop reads CASSYAGTGDEKLFF. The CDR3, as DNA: TGTGCCAGCAGTTACGCCGGGACAGGGGATGAAAAACTGTTTTTT.

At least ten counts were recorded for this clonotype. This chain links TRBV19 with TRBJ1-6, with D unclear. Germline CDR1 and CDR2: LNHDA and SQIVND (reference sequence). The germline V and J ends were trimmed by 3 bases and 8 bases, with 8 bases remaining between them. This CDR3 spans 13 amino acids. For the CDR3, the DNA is TGTGCCAGTAGTATCACATTTGATTCACCCCTCCACTTT. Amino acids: CASSITFDSPLHF.

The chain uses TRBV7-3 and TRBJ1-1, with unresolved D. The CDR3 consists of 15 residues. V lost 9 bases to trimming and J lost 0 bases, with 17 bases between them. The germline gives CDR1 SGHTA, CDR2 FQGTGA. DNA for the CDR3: TGTGCCAGTAGTATAGGCCCGGCCATGAACACTGAAGCTTTCTTT. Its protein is CASSIGPAMNTEAFF.

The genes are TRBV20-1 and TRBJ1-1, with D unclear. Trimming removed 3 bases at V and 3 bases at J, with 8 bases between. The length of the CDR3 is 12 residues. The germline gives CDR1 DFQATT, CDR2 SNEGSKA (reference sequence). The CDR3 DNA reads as TGCAGTGCTAGGGTCCCGTACACTGAAGCTTTCTTT. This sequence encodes CSARVPYTEAFF.

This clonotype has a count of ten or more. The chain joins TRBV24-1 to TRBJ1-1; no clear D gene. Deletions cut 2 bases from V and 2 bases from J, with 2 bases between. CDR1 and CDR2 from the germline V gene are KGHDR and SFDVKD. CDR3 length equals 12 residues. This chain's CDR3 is CATSDYNTEAFF. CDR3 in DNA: TGTGCCACCAGTGATTATAACACTGAAGCTTTCTTT.

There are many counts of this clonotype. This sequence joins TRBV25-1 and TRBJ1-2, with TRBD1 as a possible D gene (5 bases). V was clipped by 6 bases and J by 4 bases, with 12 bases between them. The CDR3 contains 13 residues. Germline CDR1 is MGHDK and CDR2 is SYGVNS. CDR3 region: CASRDQGRYGYTF. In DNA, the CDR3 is TGTGCCAGCAGAGATCAGGGACGCTATGGCTACACCTTC.

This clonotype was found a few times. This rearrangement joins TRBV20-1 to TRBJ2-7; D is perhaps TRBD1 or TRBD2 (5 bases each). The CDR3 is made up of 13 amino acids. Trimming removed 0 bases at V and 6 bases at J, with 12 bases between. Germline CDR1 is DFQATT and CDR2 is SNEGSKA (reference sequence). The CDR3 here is CSARDWGIGEQYF. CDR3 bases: TGCAGTGCTAGAGATTGGGGGATCGGCGAGCAGTACTTC.

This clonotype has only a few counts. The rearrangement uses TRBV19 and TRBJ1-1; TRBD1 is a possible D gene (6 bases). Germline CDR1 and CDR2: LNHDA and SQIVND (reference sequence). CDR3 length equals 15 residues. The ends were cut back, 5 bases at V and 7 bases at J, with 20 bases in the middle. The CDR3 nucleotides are TGTGCCAGTAGTGAGCCGCGGACAGACGTCCTTGAAGCTTTCTTT. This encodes CASSEPRTDVLEAFF.

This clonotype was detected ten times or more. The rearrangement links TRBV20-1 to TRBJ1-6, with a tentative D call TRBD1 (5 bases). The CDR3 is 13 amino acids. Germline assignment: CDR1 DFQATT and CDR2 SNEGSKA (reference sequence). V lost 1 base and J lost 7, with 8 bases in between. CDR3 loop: CSARGDGNSPLHF. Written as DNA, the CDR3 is TGCAGTGCTAGAGGGGACGGCAATTCACCCCTCCACTTT.

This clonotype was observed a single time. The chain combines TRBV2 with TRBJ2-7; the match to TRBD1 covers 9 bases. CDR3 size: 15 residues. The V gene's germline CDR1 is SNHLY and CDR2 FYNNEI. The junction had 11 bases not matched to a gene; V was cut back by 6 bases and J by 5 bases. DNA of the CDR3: TGTGCCAGCAGCAGCGGACAGGGGCTGGCCCACGAGCAGTACTTC. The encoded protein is CASSSGQGLAHEQYF.

CDR3 amino acids: CASSSPTEELYEQYF. CDR3 sequence (DNA): TGTGCCAGCAGCTCACCGACAGAGGAACTCTACGAGCAGTACTTC. This chain links TRBV7-2 with TRBJ2-7, with a weak D call TRBD1 (5 bases). V lost 4 bases to trimming and J lost 3 bases, with 16 bases between them. Looked up from germline, CDR1 is SGHTA and CDR2 is FQGNSA. The CDR3 covers 15 residues.

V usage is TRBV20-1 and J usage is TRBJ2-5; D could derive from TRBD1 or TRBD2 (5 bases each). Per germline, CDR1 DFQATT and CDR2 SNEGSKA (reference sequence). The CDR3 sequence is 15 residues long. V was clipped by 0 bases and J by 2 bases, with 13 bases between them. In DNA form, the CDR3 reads TGCAGTGCTAGAGATTTTGGGACCTCTCAAGAGACCCAGTACTTC. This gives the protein CSARDFGTSQETQYF.

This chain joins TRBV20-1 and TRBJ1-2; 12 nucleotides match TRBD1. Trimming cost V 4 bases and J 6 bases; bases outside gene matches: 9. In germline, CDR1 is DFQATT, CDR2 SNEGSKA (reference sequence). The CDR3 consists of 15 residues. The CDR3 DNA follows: TGCAGTGCTAACTCTGGGACAGGGGGCGGCGATGGCTACACCTTC. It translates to CSANSGTGGGDGYTF.

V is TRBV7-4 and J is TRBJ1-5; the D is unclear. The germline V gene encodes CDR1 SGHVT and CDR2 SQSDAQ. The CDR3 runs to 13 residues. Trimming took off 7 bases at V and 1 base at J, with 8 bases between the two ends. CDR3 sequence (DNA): TGTGCCAGCAACTATGGCAGCAATCAGCCCCAGCATTTT. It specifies CASNYGSNQPQHF.

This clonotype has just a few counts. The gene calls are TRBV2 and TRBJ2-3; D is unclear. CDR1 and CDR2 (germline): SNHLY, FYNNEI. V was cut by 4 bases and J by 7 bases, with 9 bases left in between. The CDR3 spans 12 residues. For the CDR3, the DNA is TGTGCCAGCAGTGGCTTGGGAAATACGCAGTATTTT. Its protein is CASSGLGNTQYF.

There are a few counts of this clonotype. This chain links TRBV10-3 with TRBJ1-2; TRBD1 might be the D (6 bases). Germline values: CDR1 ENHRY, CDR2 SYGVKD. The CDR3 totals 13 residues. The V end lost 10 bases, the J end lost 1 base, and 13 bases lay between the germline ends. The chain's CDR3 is CASVTGVNYGYTF. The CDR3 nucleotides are TGTGCCAGCGTGACAGGCGTTAACTATGGCTACACCTTC.

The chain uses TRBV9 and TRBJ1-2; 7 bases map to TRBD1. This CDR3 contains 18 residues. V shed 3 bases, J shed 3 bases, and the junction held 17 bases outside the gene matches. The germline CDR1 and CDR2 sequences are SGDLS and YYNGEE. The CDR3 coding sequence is TGTGCCAGCAGCGAGGGACCCACAGGGGCGATTATGGACTATGGCTACACCTTC. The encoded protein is CASSEGPTGAIMDYGYTF. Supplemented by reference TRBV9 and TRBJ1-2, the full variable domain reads DSGVTQTPKHLITATGQRVTLRCSPRSGDLSVYWYQQSLDQGLQFLIQYYNGEERAKGNILERFSAQQFPDLHSELNLSSLELGDSALYFCASSEGPTGAIMDYGYTFGSGTRLTVV.

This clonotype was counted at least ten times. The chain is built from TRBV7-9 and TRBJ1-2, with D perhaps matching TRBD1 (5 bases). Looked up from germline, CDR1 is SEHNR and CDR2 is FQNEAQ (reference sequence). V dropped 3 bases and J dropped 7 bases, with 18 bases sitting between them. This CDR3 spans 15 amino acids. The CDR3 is CASSFGGTIGVGYTF. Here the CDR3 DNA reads TGTGCCAGCAGCTTTGGCGGGACGATTGGTGTTGGCTACACCTTC.

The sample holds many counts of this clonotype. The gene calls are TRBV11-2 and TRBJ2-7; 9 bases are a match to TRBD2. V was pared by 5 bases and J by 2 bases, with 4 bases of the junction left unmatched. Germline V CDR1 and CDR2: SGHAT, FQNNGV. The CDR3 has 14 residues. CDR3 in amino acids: CASSLGLAPYEQYF. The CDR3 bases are TGTGCCAGCAGCCTCGGACTAGCGCCCTACGAGCAGTACTTC.

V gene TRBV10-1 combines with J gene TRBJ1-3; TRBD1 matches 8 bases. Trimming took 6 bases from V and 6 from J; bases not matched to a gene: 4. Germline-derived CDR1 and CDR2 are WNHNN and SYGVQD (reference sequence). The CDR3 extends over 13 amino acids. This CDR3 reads CASSGTGENTIYF. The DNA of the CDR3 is TGCGCCAGCAGCGGGACAGGCGAAAACACCATATATTTT.

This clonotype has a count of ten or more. CDR3 coding DNA: TGCAGTGCTAGGGACCGGACCTCCGCCGGGGAGACCCAGTACTTC. It yields the protein CSARDRTSAGETQYF. The V and J genes are TRBV20-1 and TRBJ2-5; D is unclear. The germline V gene encodes CDR1 DFQATT and CDR2 SNEGSKA (reference sequence). Trimming cost V 3 bases and J 5 bases, with 19 bases left between them. This CDR3 has 15 residues.

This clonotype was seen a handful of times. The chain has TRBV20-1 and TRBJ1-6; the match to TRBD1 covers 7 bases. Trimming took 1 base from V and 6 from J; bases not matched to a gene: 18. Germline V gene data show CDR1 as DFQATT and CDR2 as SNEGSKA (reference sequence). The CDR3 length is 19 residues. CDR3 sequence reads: CSARVRQGGANLPNSPLHF. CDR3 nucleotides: TGCAGTGCTAGAGTAAGGCAGGGGGGCGCAAACCTGCCTAATTCACCCCTCCACTTT.

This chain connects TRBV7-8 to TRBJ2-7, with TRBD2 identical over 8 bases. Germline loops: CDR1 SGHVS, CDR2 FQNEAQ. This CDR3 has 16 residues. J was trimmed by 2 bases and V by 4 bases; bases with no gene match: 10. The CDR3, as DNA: TGTGCCAGCAGCTCAAACCGACTAGCGCCCACCTACGAGCAGTACTTC. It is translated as CASSSNRLAPTYEQYF.

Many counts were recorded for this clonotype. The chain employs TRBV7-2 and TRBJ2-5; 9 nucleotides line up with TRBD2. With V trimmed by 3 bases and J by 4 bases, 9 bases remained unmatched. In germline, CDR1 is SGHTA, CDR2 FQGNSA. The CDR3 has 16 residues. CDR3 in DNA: TGTGCCAGCAGCTTTCGCGCGCGGGGGGGCGGAGAGACCCAGTACTTC. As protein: CASSFRARGGGETQYF.